This TCR beta chain stems from a study of CD4 T cell repertoires in COVID-19 (dated by TCRdb to the early 2020s). General notes on the study: To analyze cross-reactivity, CFSE-low cells were expanded with IL-2 for approximately 10 days and then labeled again and restimulated with spike proteins from other coronaviruses. The study characterized naturally processed CD4+ T cell responses to SARS-CoV-2 spike and nucleoprotein in COVID-19-recovered individuals, using TCR Vbeta sequencing to assess clonal composition. TCR Vbeta repertoire analysis of SARS-CoV-2-reactive T cells was conducted at the subset level in three recovered individuals. Paper-wide results and their limitations: Two or all three memory subsets shared several of the most expanded SARS-CoV-2-reactive clonotypes, which suggests intraclonal diversification. Between about 6 and 28% of SARS-CoV-2 clonotypes were also detected in SARS-CoV and/or HKU1 spike-stimulated secondary cultures, consistent with cross-reactivity.

With regard to this clone: Its antigen remains undetermined. Per-nucleotide qualities are absent, and no much larger clonotype sits a single base away.

Library preparation used the immunoSEQ multiplex PCR assay. The original methods were these. The Chao-Jaccard similarity index and counts of shared clonotypes were used to quantify repertoire overlap between subsets. In its TCRdb copy, this immuneACCESS table keeps in-frame sequences only and misses some clones. Where compared with another copy, unresolved V genes explain less than half of these, and the others have no known cause. V, J and clone size derive from that table, while D and trimming were established from the DNA sequence. Here the sample has under 30,000 clones; 93% occur a single time. The top ten clonotypes cover roughly 0.65% of the sample. Memory T cell samples that were not cultured were sequenced immediately after ex vivo isolation. From peripheral blood mononuclear cells, the researchers isolated CD4+ total memory, central memory, effector memory and circulating T follicular helper cells.

The CDR3 sequence holds 13 residues, the cysteine and phenylalanine included. Only CDR3 DNA is held: 39 bases, read in frame from base 1. The germline V gene provides CDR1 LGHNA and CDR2 YNFKEQ. Here V drops 8 bases and J drops 5 bases, and the junction holds 7 bases not matched to any gene. The sample was circulating follicular helper CD4+ T cells (cTfh) from blood, taken before the COVID-19 pandemic. The intended sense of this specimen's cell subset or site label: circulating T follicular helper cells. The receptor was derived from a human donor who had COVID-19. Here the chain combines TRBV4-2 and TRBJ1-1; 8 central nucleotides agree with TRBD1. This receptor carries the CDR3 CASQGAGGTEAFF. The sequenced DNA is TGTGCCAGCCAGGGGGCGGGAGGGACTGAAGCTTTCTTT.